The 30 T cell receptor beta chains in this list originate from one sample, sequenced in a study of T cells in Graves' hyperthyroidism and ophthalmopathy. Regions amplified from RNA transcripts were the TCR beta CDR3 regions. With the HTBI primer set, the TCR CDR3 went through a first round of RT-PCR. MiXCR, run by TCRdb on the multiplex PCR reads, gives a single entry per CDR3 protein. Here the sample spans about 600,000 distinct CDR3 sequences, around 16% being singletons. Sequencing was done on a sample of blood. These receptors all stem from a woman in her 40s with Graves' ophthalmopathy.

This clonotype was counted ten times or more. V and J are TRBV11-2 and TRBJ1-1; D perhaps matches TRBD1 (6 bases). The CDR3 length is 14 residues. V was shortened by 6 bases and J by 6 bases, with 17 bases between the two germline ends. Looked up from germline, CDR1 is SGHAT and CDR2 is FQNNGV. The CDR3 is CASRRPGAGAEAFF. The CDR3 DNA sequence: TGTGCCAGCAGACGCCCGGGGGCAGGGGCTGAAGCTTTCTTT.

The chain has TRBV28 and TRBJ2-7, with TRBD1 matching over 8 bases. CDR1 is MDHEN and CDR2 is SYDVKM in the germline V gene. CDR3 length equals 15 residues. With 6 bases clipped from V and 4 bases from J, the junction kept 11 bases outside the gene matches. CDR3 sequence (DNA): TGTGCCAGCAGCCGGCGGGGACAGGACTTTTACGAGCAGTACTTC. Protein product: CASSRRGQDFYEQYF. Full variable domain (remainder filled in from reference TRBV28 and TRBJ2-7): DVKVTQSSRYLVKRTGEKVFLECVQDMDHENMFWYRQDPGLGLRLIYFSYDVKMKEKGDIPEGYSVSREKKERFSLILESASTNQTSMYLCASSRRGQDFYEQYFGPGTRLTVT.

This clonotype was seen repeatedly, ten times or more. The V gene is TRBV5-1, the J gene TRBJ1-5, with a weak D call TRBD1 (5 bases). CDR1 is SGHRS, CDR2 YFSETQ, per germline. The length of the CDR3 is 15 residues. Trimming removed 1 base at V and 4 bases at J, with 12 bases between. The CDR3 sequence: CASSLMGVGNQPQHF. In DNA, the CDR3 is TGCGCCAGCAGCTTGATGGGGGTAGGGAATCAGCCCCAGCATTTT.

The V gene is TRBV20-1, the J gene TRBJ2-5; 9 bases match TRBD2. The length of the CDR3 is 15 residues. Germline trimming cut 2 bases from V and 2 bases from J; bases unmatched to any gene: 6. Germline values: CDR1 DFQATT, CDR2 SNEGSKA (reference sequence). The CDR3 DNA reads as TGCAGTGCTAGAAGAGCTAGCGGGGAACAAGAGACCCAGTACTTC. Its translation: CSARRASGEQETQYF.

This clonotype has just a few counts. The chain combines TRBV20-1 with TRBJ2-3; D not certain. The germline V gene encodes CDR1 DFQATT and CDR2 SNEGSKA (reference sequence). The CDR3 length is 12 residues. Trimming removed 7 bases at V and 1 base at J, with 9 bases between. CDR3 protein: CSVDLRTDTQYF. The CDR3 DNA is TGCAGTGTTGATCTTCGCACAGATACGCAGTATTTT.

This clonotype turned up a few times. The J gene is TRBJ1-1, the V gene TRBV27; no firm D call. The germline V and J ends were trimmed by 6 bases and 3 bases, with 14 bases remaining between them. CDR3 length: 14 residues. The germline CDR1 and CDR2 sequences are MNHEY and SMNVEV (reference sequence). CDR3 in amino acids: CASSPGRIDTEAFF. CDR3 DNA sequence: TGTGCCAGCAGCCCGGGCCGCATAGACACTGAAGCTTTCTTT.

This clonotype was counted only a few times. The chain is built from TRBV5-4 and TRBJ2-2, with unresolved D. V lost 0 bases, J lost 0 bases, and 9 bases lay in between. CDR1 and CDR2 from the germline V gene are SGHNT and YYREEE (reference sequence). The CDR3 spans 16 residues. CDR3 in DNA: TGTGCCAGCAGCTTGGAGGCAGCGCCGAACACCGGGGAGCTGTTTTTT. Translation gives CASSLEAAPNTGELFF.

The J gene is TRBJ2-1, the V gene TRBV27; 8 bases agree with TRBD1. The germline V gene has CDR1 MNHEY and CDR2 SMNVEV (reference sequence). The CDR3 spans 13 residues. The junction had 4 bases not matched to a gene; V was cut back by 6 bases and J by 6 bases. CDR3 DNA sequence: TGTGCCAGCAGAACGACAGGGGTCAATGAGCAGTTCTTC. Protein sequence: CASRTTGVNEQFF.

The rearrangement links TRBV7-2 to TRBJ2-1, with TRBD2 identical over 10 bases. Trimming at V came to 6 bases and at J to 6 bases, leaving 5 bases not matched to a gene. The CDR3 has 14 residues. CDR1 is SGHTA, CDR2 FQGNSA, per germline. The CDR3 nucleotides read TGTGCCAGCAGGTATACTAGCGGGGTCAATGAGCAGTTCTTC. As protein: CASRYTSGVNEQFF.

The J gene is TRBJ1-2, the V gene TRBV10-3; D uncertain. Looked up from germline, CDR1 is ENHRY and CDR2 is SYGVKD. CDR3 length: 13 residues. Trimming removed 3 bases from V and 3 bases from J, with 8 bases in between. The CDR3 nucleotides are TGTGCCATCAGTGACCCCCGGTACTATGGCTACACCTTC. It codes for CAISDPRYYGYTF.

This clonotype showed up just a few times. The genes are TRBV6-1 and TRBJ2-3; TRBD2 might be the D (6 bases). The CDR3 loop spans 15 amino acids. Germline V lookup: CDR1 MNHNS, CDR2 SASEGT. Trimming stripped 9 bases from V and 0 bases from J, with 16 bases between. CDR3 sequence reads: CASGFGTLSTDTQYF. The CDR3 DNA is TGTGCCAGTGGTTTCGGGACTCTGAGCACAGATACGCAGTATTTT.

At least ten counts were recorded for this clonotype. The chain combines TRBV11-3 with TRBJ1-1; possibly TRBD1 for D (5 bases). The V gene's germline CDR1 is SGHNT and CDR2 YENEEA. Trimming stripped 3 bases from V and 7 bases from J, with 12 bases between. There are 13 residues in the CDR3. Here the CDR3 DNA reads TGTGCCAGCAGCTTGGGGGTTGGGCTTGAAGCTTTCTTT. As protein: CASSLGVGLEAFF.

The rearrangement links TRBV25-1 to TRBJ2-7; 8 bases fit TRBD1. The CDR3 extends over 14 amino acids. Germline V CDR1 and CDR2: MGHDK, SYGVNS. Trimming removed 3 bases from V and 3 bases from J; junction bases left unmatched: 4. The DNA of the CDR3 is TGTGCCAGCAGTGACGACAGGGGAGACTACGAGCAGTACTTC. Its protein is CASSDDRGDYEQYF.

This clonotype was seen only a few times. V and J are TRBV30 and TRBJ2-3; 9 bases match TRBD2. The CDR3 has 13 residues. Germline lookup yields CDR1 GTSNPN and CDR2 SVGIG (reference sequence). J lost 3 bases, V lost 5 bases, and 3 bases had no gene match. CDR3 sequence (DNA): TGTGCCTGGGGACTAGCGAGTACAGATACGCAGTATTTT. Protein: CAWGLASTDTQYF.

This clonotype was detected a few times. This chain uses TRBV27 with TRBJ2-5; D may be TRBD2 (7 bases). The CDR3 has 16 amino acids. CDR1 and CDR2 from the germline V gene are MNHEY and SMNVEV (reference sequence). V was clipped by 4 bases and J by 3 bases, with 18 bases between them. CDR3 loop: CASSYTAGAVEETQYF. The CDR3 region has the DNA TGTGCCAGCAGTTATACTGCGGGGGCAGTGGAAGAGACCCAGTACTTC.

As for this clonotype: A junction boundary mismatches the germline segment, possibly from a read error. CDR3 sequence reads: CAGSLQGGSPLHF. DNA for the CDR3: TGTGCCGGCAGTTTACAGGGAGGTTCACCCCTCCACTTT. The chain is built from TRBV12-3 or TRBV12-4 and TRBJ1-6, with D possibly matching TRBD1 (6 bases). This CDR3 region has 13 residues.

This clonotype was observed many times. J is TRBJ2-2 and V is TRBV27; no reliable D call. The CDR3 sequence is 15 residues long. Trimming shortened V by 3 bases and J by 5 bases, and 13 bases separated the two germline ends. Germline values: CDR1 MNHEY, CDR2 SMNVEV (reference sequence). The CDR3 DNA sequence: TGTGCCAGCAGTTTGACGTGGGTGGCGACCGGGGAGCTGTTTTTT. It codes for CASSLTWVATGELFF.

This sequence joins TRBV7-9 and TRBJ1-3; D gene ambiguous. V lost 5 bases and J lost 3, with 11 bases in between. Germline assignment: CDR1 SEHNR and CDR2 FQNEAQ (reference sequence). The CDR3 spans 14 residues. CDR3 protein: CASSRALGGNTIYF. CDR3 sequence (DNA): TGTGCCAGCAGCCGTGCGCTAGGTGGAAACACCATATATTTT.

In its sample, this clonotype was seen many times. V and J are TRBV11-2 and TRBJ1-1, with D possibly being TRBD1 (6 bases). V was shortened by 0 bases and J by 0 bases, with 11 bases between the two germline ends. The CDR3 is 16 amino acids. The germline gives CDR1 SGHAT, CDR2 FQNNGV. The CDR3 loop is CASSLEAGAMNTEAFF. Here the CDR3 DNA reads TGTGCCAGCAGCTTAGAGGCAGGGGCCATGAACACTGAAGCTTTCTTT. Based on the CDR3 plus reference TRBV11-2 and TRBJ1-1, the full variable domain is EAGVAQSPRYKIIEKRQSVAFWCNPISGHATLYWYQQILGQGPKLLIQFQNNGVVDDSQLPKDRFSAERLKGVDSTLKIQPAKLEDSAVYLCASSLEAGAMNTEAFFGQGTRLTVV.

In its sample, this clonotype was seen once. V is TRBV6-1 and J is TRBJ2-1; TRBD1 matches 12 bases. Germline-derived CDR1 and CDR2 are MNHNS and SASEGT. The CDR3 covers 20 residues. Trimming took 3 bases from V and 4 from J; bases not matched to a gene: 16. Here the CDR3 reads CASSEGQGAATHGSYNEQFF. The CDR3 nucleotides are TGTGCCAGCAGTGAGGGACAGGGGGCTGCGACTCATGGGTCGTACAATGAGCAGTTCTTC.

This clonotype showed up just a few times. The chain links TRBV5-1 to TRBJ1-1, with TRBD1 as a possible D gene (6 bases). This CDR3 has 18 residues. Germline lookup yields CDR1 SGHRS and CDR2 YFSETQ. V shed 4 bases and J shed 1 base, with 23 bases lying between them. The CDR3 reads CASSSPKGGRYPNTEAFF. In nucleotides, the CDR3 is TGCGCCAGCAGCAGCCCGAAGGGGGGTAGGTATCCGAACACTGAAGCTTTCTTT.

The chain recombines TRBV5-4 with TRBJ2-3; either TRBD1 or TRBD2 may fit D (6 bases each). This CDR3 is 16 amino acids long. The V gene's germline CDR1 is SGHNT and CDR2 YYREEE (reference sequence). The ends were cut back, 2 bases at V and 1 base at J, with 14 bases in the middle. The CDR3 reads CASSFSTGAGTDTQYF. In DNA, the CDR3 is TGTGCCAGCAGCTTTTCGACGGGGGCCGGCACAGATACGCAGTATTTT.

This clonotype was counted many times. This chain uses TRBV20-1 with TRBJ1-1; D is unclear. Trimming stripped 0 bases from V and 0 bases from J, with 11 bases between. The CDR3 is 15 residues long. Germline V gene lookup returns CDR1 DFQATT and CDR2 SNEGSKA (reference sequence). In DNA, the CDR3 is TGCAGTGCTAGAGATCTCGGGCAGATGAACACTGAAGCTTTCTTT. This gives the protein CSARDLGQMNTEAFF.

The chain links TRBV6-1 to TRBJ2-5, with TRBD2 matching over 7 bases. V lost 5 bases and J lost 9; bases outside the gene matches: 12. Germline CDR1 reads MNHNS; CDR2 reads SASEGT. The CDR3 has 14 residues. CDR3 sequence reads: CASSPWTSQGAQYF. CDR3 DNA: TGTGCCAGCAGTCCCTGGACTAGTCAAGGGGCCCAGTACTTC.

V usage is TRBV20-1 and J usage is TRBJ1-4, with 11 bases identical to TRBD1. Germline V gives CDR1 DFQATT, CDR2 SNEGSKA (reference sequence). The CDR3 runs 13 residues. Trimming cost V 6 bases and J 8 bases; bases outside gene matches: 5. CDR3 nucleotides: TGCAGTGCCCGGGACAGGGGGATGGAAAAACTGTTTTTT. Encoded protein: CSARDRGMEKLFF.

The chain uses TRBV20-1 and TRBJ2-2; possibly TRBD1 for D (6 bases). Germline CDR1 and CDR2: DFQATT and SNEGSKA (reference sequence). The CDR3 totals 20 residues. V gave up 4 bases and J gave up 0 bases, with 27 bases separating them. The CDR3: CSATPEPGTQGYPNTGELFF. CDR3 coding DNA: TGCAGTGCTACTCCCGAACCCGGGACCCAGGGGTACCCGAACACCGGGGAGCTGTTTTTT.

As concerns this clonotype: A read error may account for a junction end that differs from germline. V gene TRBV9 combines with J gene TRBJ1-1; D unclear. Germline V gives CDR1 SGDLS, CDR2 YYNGEE. There are 13 residues in the CDR3. CDR3 nucleotides: TGTGCCAGCAACGTAGCGATTGGGACTGAAGCTTTCTTT. This encodes CASNVAIGTEAFF.

In its sample, this clonotype was seen many times. The genes are TRBV2 and TRBJ1-1; no clear D gene. The CDR3 totals 15 residues. V was cut by 8 bases and J by 5 bases, with 21 bases left in between. Germline values: CDR1 SNHLY, CDR2 FYNNEI. The CDR3 DNA reads as TGTGCCAGCTCCCCTTCGAGAGTTTTTGGGACTGAAGCTTTCTTT. Protein sequence: CASSPSRVFGTEAFF.

This clonotype appeared many times. The CDR3 sequence: CASSFYQNTGELFF. CDR3 bases: TGTGCCAGCAGTTTCTATCAGAACACCGGGGAGCTGTTTTTT. The chain couples TRBV12-3 or TRBV12-4 to TRBJ2-2; no firm D call. CDR3 length equals 14 residues. Trimming took 3 bases from V and 1 from J, leaving 6 bases between them.

The rearrangement uses TRBV12-5 and TRBJ2-3; 7 nucleotides match TRBD1. The trim removed 1 base at V and 5 bases at J, leaving 9 bases unmatched. The V gene's germline CDR1 is LGHNT and CDR2 FRNRAP. The CDR3 length is 16 residues. The CDR3 reads CASGLGTGARGDTQYF. CDR3 coding DNA: TGTGCTAGTGGTTTGGGGACAGGAGCCCGAGGAGATACGCAGTATTTT.